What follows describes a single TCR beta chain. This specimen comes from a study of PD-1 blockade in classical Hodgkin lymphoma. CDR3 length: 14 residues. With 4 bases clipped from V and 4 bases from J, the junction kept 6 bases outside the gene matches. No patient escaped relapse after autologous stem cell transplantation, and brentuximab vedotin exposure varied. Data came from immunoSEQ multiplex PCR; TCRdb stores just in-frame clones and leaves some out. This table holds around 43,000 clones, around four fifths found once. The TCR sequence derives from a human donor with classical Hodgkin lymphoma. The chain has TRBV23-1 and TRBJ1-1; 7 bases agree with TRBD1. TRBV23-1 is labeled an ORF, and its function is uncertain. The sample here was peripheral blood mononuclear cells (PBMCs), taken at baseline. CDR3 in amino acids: CASSRRGRVTEAFF. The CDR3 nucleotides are TGCGCCAGCAGTCGGAGGGGGCGCGTCACTGAAGCTTTCTTT.